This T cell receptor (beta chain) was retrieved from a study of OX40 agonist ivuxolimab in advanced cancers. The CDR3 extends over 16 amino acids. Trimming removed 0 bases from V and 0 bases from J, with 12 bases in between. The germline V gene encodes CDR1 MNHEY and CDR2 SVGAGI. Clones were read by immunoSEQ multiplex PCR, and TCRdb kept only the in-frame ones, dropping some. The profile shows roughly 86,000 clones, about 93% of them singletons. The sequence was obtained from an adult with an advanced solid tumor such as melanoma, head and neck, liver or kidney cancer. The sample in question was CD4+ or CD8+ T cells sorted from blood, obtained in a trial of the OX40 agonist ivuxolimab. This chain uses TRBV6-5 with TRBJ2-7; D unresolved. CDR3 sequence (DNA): TGTGCCAGCAGTTACTCCCCGGTCGGAAGCTCCTACGAGCAGTACTTC. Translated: CASSYSPVGSSYEQYF.